The sequence of this TCR beta chain was determined in a study of CD8+ T cells in alopecia areata. Broader study findings: Resident alphabeta T cells of normal skin are also sequenced in scalp samples. Relative to normal scalp, lesional scalp, especially alopecia totalis/universalis, showed higher clonality.

With respect to this clone: No antigen is known for it.

RNA extraction was followed by reverse transcription into cDNA, which acted as the sequencing template. Sequencing was performed with immunoSEQ multiplex PCR; in TCRdb, only in-frame clones are kept and a portion is missing. The table lists 93,000 or so clones, approximately 52% of them singletons, with around 10% in the top ten. This TCR derives from a human donor in good health. Material for sequencing was CD4+ T cells sorted from blood.

The CDR3 coding sequence is TGTGCCAGCAGCTCGTTACCGGGGGAGTTCGGGCAGTACTTC. This translates into CASSSLPGEFGQYF. V is TRBV7-2 and J is TRBJ2-7; possible D gene TRBD2, 6 bases. Trimming cost V 4 bases and J 9 bases, with 19 bases left between them. CDR1 and CDR2 (germline): SGHTA, FQGNSA. The CDR3 has 14 residues.